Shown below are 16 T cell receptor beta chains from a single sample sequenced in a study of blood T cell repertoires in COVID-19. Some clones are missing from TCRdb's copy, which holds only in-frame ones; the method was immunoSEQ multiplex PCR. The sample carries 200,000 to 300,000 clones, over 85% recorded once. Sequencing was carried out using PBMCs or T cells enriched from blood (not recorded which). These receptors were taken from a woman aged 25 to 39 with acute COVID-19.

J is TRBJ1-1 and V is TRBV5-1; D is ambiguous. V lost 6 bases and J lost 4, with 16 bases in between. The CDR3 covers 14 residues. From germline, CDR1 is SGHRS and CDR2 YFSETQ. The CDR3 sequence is CASTSLGRSTEAFF. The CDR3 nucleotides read TGCGCCAGCACCTCCCTGGGGAGGAGCACTGAAGCTTTCTTT.

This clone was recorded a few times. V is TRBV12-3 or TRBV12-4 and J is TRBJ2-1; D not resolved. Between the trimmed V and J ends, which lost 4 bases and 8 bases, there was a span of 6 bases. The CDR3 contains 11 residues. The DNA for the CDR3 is TGTGCCAGCAGTTCAGGCCATGAGCAGTTCTTC. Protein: CASSSGHEQFF.

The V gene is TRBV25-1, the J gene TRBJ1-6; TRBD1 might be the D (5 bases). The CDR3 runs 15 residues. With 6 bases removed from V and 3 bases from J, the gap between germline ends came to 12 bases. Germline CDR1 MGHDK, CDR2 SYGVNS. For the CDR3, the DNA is TGTGCCAGCAGGGCCCCCGGGGGCTATAATTCACCCCTCCACTTT. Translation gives CASRAPGGYNSPLHF.

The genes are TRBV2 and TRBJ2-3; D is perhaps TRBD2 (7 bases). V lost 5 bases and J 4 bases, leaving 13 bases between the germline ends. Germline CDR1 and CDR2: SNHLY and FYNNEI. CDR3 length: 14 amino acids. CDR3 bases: TGTGCCAGCAGTAAAGGGGGGGTTCCAGATACGCAGTATTTT. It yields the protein CASSKGGVPDTQYF.

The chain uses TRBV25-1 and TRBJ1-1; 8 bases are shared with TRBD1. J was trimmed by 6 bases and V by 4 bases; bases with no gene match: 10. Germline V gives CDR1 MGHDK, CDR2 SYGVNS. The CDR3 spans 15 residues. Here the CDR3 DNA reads TGTGCCAGCAGTGTGACCGGGACAGGAGCCCCTGAAGCTTTCTTT. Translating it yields CASSVTGTGAPEAFF.

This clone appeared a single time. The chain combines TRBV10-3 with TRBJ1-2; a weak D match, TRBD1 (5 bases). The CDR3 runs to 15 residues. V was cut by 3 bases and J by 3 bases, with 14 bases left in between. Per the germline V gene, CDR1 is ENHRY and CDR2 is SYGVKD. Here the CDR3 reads CAISDSSVRDYGYTF. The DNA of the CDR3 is TGTGCCATCAGTGATTCGTCGGTCAGGGACTATGGCTACACCTTC.

CDR3 sequence (DNA): TGTGCCAGCAGCTTACCGGGACAGGGGGCCTACAATGAGCAGTTCTTC. This codes for CASSLPGQGAYNEQFF. V gene TRBV5-4 combines with J gene TRBJ2-1; 11 bases align to TRBD1. Germline CDR1 is SGHNT and CDR2 is YYREEE (reference sequence). The CDR3 has 16 residues. Unmatched junction bases numbered 3, after V lost 2 bases and J lost 2 bases.

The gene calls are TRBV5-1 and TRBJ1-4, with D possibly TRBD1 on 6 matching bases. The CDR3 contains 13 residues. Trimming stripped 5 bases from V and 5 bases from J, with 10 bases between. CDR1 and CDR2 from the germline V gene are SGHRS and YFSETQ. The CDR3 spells CASRRTANEKLFF. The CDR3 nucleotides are TGCGCCAGCAGAAGGACAGCAAATGAAAAACTGTTTTTT.

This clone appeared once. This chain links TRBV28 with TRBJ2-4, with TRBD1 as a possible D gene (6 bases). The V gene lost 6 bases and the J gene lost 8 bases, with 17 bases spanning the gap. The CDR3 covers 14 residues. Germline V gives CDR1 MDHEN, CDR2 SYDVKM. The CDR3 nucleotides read TGTGCCAGCAGCCCCTCACAGGGAGTGGACATTCAGTACTTC. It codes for CASSPSQGVDIQYF.

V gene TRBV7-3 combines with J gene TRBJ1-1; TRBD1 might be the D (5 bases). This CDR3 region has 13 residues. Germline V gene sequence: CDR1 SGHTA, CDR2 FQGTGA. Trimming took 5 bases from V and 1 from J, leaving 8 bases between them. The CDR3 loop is CASSPQGNTEAFF. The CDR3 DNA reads TGTGCCAGCAGCCCTCAGGGGAACACTGAAGCTTTCTTT.

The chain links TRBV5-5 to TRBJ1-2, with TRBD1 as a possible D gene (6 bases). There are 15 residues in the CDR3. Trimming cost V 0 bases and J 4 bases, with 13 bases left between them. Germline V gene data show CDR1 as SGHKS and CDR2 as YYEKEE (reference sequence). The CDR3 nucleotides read TGTGCCAGCAGCTTGGCCGTTGGACAGATCTATGGCTACACCTTC. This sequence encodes CASSLAVGQIYGYTF. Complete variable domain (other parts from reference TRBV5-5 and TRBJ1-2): DAGVTQSPTHLIKTRGQQVTLRCSPISGHKSVSWYQQVLGQGPQFIFQYYEKEERGRGNFPDRFSARQFPNYSSELNVNALLLGDSALYLCASSLAVGQIYGYTFGSGTRLTVV.

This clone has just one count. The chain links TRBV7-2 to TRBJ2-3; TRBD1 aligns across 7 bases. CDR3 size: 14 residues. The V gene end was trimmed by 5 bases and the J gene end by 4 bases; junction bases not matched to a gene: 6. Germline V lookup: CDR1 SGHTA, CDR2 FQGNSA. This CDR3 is CASSEQGSADTQYF. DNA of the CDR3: TGTGCCAGCAGCGAACAGGGGTCCGCAGATACGCAGTATTTT.

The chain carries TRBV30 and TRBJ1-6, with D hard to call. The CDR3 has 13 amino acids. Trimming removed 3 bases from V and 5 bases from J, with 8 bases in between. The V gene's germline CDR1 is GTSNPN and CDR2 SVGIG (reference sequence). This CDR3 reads CAWRSRNNSPLHF. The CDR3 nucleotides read TGTGCCTGGAGGTCGCGTAATAATTCACCCCTCCACTTT.

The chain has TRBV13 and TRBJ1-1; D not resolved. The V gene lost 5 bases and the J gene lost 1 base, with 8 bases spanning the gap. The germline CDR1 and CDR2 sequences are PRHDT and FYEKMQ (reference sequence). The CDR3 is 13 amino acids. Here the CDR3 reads CASSPRSNTEAFF. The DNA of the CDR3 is TGTGCCAGCAGCCCTCGGTCGAACACTGAAGCTTTCTTT.

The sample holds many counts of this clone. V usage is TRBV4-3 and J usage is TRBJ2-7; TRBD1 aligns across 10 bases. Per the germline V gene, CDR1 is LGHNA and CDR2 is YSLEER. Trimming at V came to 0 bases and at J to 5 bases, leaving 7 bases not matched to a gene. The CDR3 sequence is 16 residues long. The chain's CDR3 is CASSQEAGTGANEQYF. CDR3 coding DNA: TGCGCCAGCAGCCAAGAAGCCGGGACAGGGGCTAACGAGCAGTACTTC.

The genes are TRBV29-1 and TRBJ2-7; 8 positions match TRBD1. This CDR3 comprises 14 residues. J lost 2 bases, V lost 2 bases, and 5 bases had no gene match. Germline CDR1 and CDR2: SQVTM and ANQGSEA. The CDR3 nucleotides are TGCAGCGTTGAAAGACAGGGGCGGACCTACGAGCAGTACTTC. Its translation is CSVERQGRTYEQYF.